This TCR beta chain is from a study of MAIT cells during Salmonella Paratyphi A infection (TCRdb year 2017). Concerning the study at large: Adult volunteers aged 18 to 60 ingested a single dose of 1-5x10^3 CFU of S. Paratyphi A strain NVGH308. Starting at diagnosis, diagnosed volunteers were given ciprofloxacin 500 mg twice a day for 14 days. The study at large found these results: MAIT cell TRBV usage was oligoclonal with a preference for TRBV20 and TRBV6, and infection did not appear to change this usage. Diagnosed volunteers showed more expansion or contraction among top five MAIT clonotypes than healthy controls (around 0.5 versus 0.13), suggesting infection-driven repertoire reshaping. The availability of volunteer samples limited the sample sizes, but these sizes were considered adequate to detect differences between groups. Space occupied by over-represented MAIT clonotypes fell significantly from baseline to mid-infection (around 0.17 to 0.091), with no significant post-infection difference.

With respect to this clonotype: Its antigen specificity is not known. Base quality data are lacking; no much larger clone is found one base away.

The library came from 5' RACE. Two rounds of PCR with Phusion High-Fidelity polymerase amplified TCRbeta, with sample-specific barcodes added in the primers. TCRbeta libraries were made through template-switch cDNA synthesis using SMARTScribe reverse transcriptase and a TRBC-specific primer. After barcoding, samples were pooled and then prepared using the NEBNext Ultra DNA Library Prep Kit for Illumina. Libraries were sequenced on an Illumina MiSeq with the MiSeq reagent kit v2, 300 cycles. Regarding the original processing steps: Jemultiplexer demultiplexed the reads by barcode, and MiTCR with default parameters aligned the reads. Non-functional sequences were removed with VDJtools, and each clonotype was defined by its amino acid sequence, with frequencies calculated from the assigned sequence reads. Clonal space homeostasis binned clonotypes by frequency as over-represented (0.05-1), large, medium and small. TCRdb reanalyzed the raw reads on its own, using fastp at Q25 for trimming and MiXCR for clone calling, and kept in-frame beta chains. Identical CDR3 proteins give one entry, which carries the most common genes and DNA. The V and J calls were not made by the authors but by TCRdb's processing. Recorded for this sample are about 1,500 distinct CDR3 sequences; 60% to 70% of them occurred a single time. About 47% of the sample belongs to the ten largest clones.

The time point label, as the study defines it: after infection, following antibiotic treatment. MAIT cells were defined as Valpha7.2+ CD161+ T cells and were identified and sorted by flow cytometry. Circulating MAIT cell TCRbeta repertoires were profiled longitudinally in over five volunteers in whom enteric fever developed after controlled oral challenge with live Salmonella Paratyphi A. Every diagnosed volunteer provided MAIT cell samples at three timepoints: pre-infection, mid-infection and post-infection. Enteric fever was diagnosed as Paratyphi A bacteremia and/or persistent fever above 38 °C lasting more than 12 hours. Diagnosis of infection in challenged volunteers occurred between day 4 and day 7 after challenge. For RNA extraction, about 5,000 to 11,000 MAIT cells from each sample were sorted straight into RNAqueous-Micro lysis buffer. Lymphoprep gradient centrifugation was used to isolate peripheral blood mononuclear cells from blood samples and leukocyte cones. Cell sorting used a BD FACSAria Fusion or BD FACSAria III sorter.

CDR1 is given as ENHRY and CDR2 as SYGVKD, both from the germline V gene. Trimming accounts for 6 bases at V and 1 base at J, while the number of junction bases matched to no gene is 2. The CDR3 runs 14 residues from the cysteine to the phenylalanine. Only the CDR3 DNA is retained, 42 bases long and in frame from the first base. The receptor's source is a person aged 18 to 75 who was deliberately infected with Salmonella Paratyphi A in a paratyphoid fever challenge study. The chain is encoded by TRBV10-3 joined to TRBJ2-1, with 8 junctional bases fitting TRBD1. The sequenced sample was MAIT cells from blood, obtained at the last sampling point of the challenge study. The CDR3 region has the sequence CAISWTGSYNEQFF. The nucleotide sequence is TGTGCCATCAGCTGGACAGGGTCCTACAATGAGCAGTTCTTC.